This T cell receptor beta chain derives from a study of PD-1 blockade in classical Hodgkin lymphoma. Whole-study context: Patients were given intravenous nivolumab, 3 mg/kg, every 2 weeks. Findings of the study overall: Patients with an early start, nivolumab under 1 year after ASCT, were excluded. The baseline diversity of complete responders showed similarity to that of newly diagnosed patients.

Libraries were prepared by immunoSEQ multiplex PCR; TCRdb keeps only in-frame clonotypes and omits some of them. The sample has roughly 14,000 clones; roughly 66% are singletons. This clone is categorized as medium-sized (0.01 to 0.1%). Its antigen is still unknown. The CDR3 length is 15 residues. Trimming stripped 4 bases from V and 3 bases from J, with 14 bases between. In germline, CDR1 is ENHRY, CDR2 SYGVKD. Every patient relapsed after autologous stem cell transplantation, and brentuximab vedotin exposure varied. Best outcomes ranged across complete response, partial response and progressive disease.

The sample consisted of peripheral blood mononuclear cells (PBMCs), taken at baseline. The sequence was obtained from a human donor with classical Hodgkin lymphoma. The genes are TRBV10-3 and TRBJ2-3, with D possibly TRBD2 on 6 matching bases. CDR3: CAISVNGRGTDTQYF. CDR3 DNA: TGTGCCATCAGTGTCAACGGGAGAGGGACAGATACGCAGTATTTT.